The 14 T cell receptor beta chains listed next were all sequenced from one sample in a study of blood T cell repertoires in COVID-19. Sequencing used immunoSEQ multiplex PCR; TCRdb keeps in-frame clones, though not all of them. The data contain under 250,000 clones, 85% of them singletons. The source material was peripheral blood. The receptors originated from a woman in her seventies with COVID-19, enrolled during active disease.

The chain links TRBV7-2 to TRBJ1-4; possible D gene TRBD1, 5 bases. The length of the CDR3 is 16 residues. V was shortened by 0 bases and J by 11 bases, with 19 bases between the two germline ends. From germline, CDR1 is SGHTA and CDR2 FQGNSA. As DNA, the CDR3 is TGTGCCAGCAGCTTAGCGGGGATTTCGGGGGGGTGGAAACTGTTTTTT. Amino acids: CASSLAGISGGWKLFF.

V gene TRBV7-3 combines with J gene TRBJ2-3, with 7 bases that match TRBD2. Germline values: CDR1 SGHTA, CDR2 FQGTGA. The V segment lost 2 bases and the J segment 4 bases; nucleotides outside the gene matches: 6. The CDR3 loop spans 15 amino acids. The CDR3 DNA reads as TGTGCCAGCAGCTTATCGGGGGGTATCGCAGATACGCAGTATTTT. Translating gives CASSLSGGIADTQYF.

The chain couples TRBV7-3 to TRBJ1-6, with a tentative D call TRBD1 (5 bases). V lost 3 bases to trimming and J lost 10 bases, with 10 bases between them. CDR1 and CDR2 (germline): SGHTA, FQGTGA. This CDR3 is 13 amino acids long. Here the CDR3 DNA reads TGTGCCAGCAGCTTGCGGGAGGGGTCACCCCTCCACTTT. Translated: CASSLREGSPLHF. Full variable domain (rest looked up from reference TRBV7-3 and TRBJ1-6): GAGVSQTPSNKVTEKGKYVELRCDPISGHTALYWYRQSLGQGPEFLIYFQGTGAADDSGLPNDRFFAVRPEGSVSTLKIQRTERGDSAVYLCASSLREGSPLHFGNGTRLTVT.

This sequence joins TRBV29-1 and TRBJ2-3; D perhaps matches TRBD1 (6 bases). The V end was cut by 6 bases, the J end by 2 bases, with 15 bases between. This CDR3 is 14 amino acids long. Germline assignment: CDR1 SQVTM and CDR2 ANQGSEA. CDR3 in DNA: TGCAGCGTACGATTGGGACAAAACACAGATACGCAGTATTTT. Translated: CSVRLGQNTDTQYF.

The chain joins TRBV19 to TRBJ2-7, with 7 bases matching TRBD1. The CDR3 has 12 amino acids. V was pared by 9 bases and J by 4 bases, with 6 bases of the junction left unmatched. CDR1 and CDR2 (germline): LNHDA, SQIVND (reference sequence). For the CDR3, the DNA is TGTGCCAGCCGGGACAGAGAGTACGAGCAGTACTTC. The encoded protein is CASRDREYEQYF.

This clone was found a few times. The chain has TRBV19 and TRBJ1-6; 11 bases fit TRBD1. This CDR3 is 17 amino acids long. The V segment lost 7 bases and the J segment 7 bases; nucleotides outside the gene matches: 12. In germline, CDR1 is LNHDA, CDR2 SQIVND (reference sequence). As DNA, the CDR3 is TGTGCCAGTACCCGGACCCTGGACAGGGGGCTCAATTCACCCCTCCACTTT. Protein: CASTRTLDRGLNSPLHF.

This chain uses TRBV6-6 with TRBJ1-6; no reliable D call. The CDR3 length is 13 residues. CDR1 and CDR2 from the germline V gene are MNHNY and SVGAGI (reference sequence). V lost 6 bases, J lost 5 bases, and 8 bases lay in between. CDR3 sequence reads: CASRSPDNSPLHF. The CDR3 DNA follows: TGTGCCAGCAGATCACCAGATAATTCACCCCTCCACTTT.

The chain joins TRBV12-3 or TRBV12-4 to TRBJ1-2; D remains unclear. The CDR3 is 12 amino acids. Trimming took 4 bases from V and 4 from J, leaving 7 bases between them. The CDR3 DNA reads TGTGCCAGCAGTTCAGACTCCTATGGCTACACCTTC. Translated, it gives CASSSDSYGYTF.

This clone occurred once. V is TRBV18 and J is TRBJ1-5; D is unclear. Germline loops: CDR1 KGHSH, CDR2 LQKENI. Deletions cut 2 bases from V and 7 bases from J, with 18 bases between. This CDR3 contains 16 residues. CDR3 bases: TGTGCCAGCTCACCAAGTCTCGGGAGCGAGAGACAGCCCCAGCATTTT. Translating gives CASSPSLGSERQPQHF.

CDR3 residues: CASSQGEVTEAFF. The CDR3 DNA sequence: TGTGCCAGCTCACAGGGAGAGGTCACTGAAGCTTTCTTT. The J gene is TRBJ1-1, the V gene TRBV18, with D unresolved. The CDR3 totals 13 residues. The V gene lost 4 bases and the J gene lost 4 bases, with 10 bases spanning the gap. Germline V CDR1 and CDR2: KGHSH, LQKENI.

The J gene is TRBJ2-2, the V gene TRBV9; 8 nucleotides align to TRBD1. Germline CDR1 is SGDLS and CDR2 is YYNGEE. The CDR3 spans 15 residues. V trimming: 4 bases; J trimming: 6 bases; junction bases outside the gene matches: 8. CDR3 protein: CASSPQTGVAGELFF. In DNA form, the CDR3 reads TGTGCCAGCAGCCCCCAGACAGGGGTCGCCGGGGAGCTGTTTTTT.

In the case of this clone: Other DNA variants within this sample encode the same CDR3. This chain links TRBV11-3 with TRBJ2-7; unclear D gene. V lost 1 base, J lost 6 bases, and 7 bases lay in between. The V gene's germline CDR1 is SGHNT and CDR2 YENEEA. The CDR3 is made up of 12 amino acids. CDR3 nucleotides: TGTGCCAGCAGCTTAGGCCCCGGCGAGCAGTACTTC. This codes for CASSLGPGEQYF.

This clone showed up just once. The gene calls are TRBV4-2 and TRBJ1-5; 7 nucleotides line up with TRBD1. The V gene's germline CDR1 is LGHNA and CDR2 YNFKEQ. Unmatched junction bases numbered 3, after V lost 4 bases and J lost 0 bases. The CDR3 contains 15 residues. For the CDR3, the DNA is TGTGCCAGCAGCCCCGGGACAGATAGCAATCAGCCCCAGCATTTT. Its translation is CASSPGTDSNQPQHF.

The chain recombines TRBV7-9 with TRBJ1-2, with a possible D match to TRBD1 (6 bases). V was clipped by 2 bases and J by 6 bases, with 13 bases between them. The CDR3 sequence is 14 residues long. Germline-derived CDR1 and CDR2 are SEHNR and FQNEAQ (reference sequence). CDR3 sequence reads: CASSLPRTANGYTF. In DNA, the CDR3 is TGTGCCAGCAGCTTACCCCGGACAGCGAATGGCTACACCTTC.